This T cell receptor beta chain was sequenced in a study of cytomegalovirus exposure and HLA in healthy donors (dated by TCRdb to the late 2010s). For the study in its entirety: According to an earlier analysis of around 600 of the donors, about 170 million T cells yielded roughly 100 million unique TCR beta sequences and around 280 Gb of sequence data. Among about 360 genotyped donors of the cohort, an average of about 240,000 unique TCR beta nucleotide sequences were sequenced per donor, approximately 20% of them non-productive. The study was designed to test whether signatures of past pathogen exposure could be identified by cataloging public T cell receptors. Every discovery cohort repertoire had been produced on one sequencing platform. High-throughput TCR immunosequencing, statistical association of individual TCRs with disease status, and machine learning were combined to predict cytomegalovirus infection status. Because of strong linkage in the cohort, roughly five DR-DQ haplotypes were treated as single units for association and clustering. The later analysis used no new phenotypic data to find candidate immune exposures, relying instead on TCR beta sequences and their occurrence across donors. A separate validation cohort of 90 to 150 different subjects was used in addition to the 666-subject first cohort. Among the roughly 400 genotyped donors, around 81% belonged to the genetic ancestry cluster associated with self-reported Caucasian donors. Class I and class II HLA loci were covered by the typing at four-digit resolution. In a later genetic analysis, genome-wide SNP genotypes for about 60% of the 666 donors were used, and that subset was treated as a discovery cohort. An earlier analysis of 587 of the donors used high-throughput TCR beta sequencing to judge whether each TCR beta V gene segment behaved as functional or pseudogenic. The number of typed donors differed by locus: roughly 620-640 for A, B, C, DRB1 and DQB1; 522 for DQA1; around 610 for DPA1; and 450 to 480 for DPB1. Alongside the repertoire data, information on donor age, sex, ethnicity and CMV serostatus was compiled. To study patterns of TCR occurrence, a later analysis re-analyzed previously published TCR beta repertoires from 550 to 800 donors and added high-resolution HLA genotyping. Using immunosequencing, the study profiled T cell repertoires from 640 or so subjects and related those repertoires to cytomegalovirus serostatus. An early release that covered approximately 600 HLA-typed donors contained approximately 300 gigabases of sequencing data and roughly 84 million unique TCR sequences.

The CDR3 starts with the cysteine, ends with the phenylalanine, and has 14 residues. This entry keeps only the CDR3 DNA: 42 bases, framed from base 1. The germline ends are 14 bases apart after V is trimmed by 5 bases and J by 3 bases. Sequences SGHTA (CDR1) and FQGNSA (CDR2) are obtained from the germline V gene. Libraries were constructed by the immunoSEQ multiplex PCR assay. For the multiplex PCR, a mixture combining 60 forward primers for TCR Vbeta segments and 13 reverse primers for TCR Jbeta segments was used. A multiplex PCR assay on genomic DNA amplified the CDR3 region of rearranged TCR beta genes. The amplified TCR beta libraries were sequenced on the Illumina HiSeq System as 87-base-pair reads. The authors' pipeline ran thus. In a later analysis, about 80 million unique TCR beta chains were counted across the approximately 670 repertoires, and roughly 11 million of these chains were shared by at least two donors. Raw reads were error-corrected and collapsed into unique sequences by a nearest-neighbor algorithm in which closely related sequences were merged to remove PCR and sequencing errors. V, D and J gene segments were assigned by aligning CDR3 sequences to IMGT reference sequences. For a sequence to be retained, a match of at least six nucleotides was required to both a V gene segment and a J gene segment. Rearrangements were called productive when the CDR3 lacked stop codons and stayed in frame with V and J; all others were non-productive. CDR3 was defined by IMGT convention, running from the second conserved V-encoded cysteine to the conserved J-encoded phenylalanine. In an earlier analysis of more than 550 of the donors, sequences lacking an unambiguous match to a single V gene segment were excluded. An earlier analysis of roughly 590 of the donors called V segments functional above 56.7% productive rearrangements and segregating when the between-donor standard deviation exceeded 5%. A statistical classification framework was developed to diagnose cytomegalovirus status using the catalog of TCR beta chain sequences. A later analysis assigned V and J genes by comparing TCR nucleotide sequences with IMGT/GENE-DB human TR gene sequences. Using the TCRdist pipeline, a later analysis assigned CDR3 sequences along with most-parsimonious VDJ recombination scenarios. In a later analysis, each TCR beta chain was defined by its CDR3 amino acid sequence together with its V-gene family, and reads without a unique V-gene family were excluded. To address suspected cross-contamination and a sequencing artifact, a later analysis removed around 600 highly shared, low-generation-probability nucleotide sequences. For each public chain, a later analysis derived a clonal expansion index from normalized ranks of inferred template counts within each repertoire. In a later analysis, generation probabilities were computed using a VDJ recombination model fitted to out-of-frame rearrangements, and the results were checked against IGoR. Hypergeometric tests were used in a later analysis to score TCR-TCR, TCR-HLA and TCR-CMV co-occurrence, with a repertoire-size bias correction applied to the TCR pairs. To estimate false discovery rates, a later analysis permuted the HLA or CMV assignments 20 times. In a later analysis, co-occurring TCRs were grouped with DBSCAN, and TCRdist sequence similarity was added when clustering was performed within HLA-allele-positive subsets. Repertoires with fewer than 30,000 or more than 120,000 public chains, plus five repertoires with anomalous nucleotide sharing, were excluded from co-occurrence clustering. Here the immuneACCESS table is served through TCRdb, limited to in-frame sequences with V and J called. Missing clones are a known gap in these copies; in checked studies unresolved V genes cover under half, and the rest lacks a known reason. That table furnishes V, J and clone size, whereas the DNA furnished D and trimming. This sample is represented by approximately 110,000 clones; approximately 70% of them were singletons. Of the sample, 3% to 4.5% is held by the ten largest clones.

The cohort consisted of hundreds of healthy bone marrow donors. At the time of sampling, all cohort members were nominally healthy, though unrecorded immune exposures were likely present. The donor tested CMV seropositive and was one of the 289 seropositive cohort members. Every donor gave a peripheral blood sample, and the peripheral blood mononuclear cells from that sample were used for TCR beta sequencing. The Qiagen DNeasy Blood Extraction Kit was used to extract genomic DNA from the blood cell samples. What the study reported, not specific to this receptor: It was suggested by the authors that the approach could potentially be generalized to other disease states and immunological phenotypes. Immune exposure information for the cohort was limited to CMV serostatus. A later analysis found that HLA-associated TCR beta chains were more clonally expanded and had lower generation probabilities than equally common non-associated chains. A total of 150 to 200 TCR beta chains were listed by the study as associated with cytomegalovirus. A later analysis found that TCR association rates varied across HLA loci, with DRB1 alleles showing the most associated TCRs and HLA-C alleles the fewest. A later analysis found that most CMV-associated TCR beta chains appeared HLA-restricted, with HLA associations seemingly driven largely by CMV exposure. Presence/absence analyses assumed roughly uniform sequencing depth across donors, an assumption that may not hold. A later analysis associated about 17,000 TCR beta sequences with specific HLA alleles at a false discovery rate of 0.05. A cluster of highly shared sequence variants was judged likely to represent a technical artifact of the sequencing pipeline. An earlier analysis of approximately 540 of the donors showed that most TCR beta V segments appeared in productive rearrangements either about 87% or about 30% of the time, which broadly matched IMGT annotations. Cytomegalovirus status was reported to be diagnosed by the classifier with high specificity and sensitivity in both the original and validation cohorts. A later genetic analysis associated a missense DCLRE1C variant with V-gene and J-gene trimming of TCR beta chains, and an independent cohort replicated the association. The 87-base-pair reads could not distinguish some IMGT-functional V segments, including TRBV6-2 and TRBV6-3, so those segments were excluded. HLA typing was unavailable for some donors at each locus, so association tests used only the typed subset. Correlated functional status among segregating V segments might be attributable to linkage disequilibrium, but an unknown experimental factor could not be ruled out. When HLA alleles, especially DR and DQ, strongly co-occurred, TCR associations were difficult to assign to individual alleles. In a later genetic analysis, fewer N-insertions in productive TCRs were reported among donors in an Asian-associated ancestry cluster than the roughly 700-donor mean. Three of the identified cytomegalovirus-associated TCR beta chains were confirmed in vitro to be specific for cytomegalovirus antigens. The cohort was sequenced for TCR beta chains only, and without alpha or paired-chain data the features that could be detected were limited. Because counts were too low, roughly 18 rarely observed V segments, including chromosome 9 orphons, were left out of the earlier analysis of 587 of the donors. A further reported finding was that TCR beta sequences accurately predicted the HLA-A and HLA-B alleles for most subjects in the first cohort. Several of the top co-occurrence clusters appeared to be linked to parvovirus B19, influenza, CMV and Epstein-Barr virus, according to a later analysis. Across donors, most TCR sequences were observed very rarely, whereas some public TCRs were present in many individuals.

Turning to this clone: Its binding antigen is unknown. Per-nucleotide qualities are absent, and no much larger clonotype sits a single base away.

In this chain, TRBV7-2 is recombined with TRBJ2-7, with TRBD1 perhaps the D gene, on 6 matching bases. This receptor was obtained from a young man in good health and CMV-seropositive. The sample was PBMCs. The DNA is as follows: TGTGCCAGCAGCCCCCTGAGGACAGTCTACGAGCAGTACTTC. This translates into CASSPLRTVYEQYF.